A selection of T cell receptor beta chains follows, all from one sample in a study of cytomegalovirus exposure and HLA in healthy donors. TCRdb's copy holds only in-frame clones and misses some; the assay was immunoSEQ multiplex PCR. The table shows some 150,000 clones, with less than 85% occurring only once. Sequencing input: PBMCs. Receptors originate from a woman in her 50s in good health and CMV-seropositive. CDR3s include the opening cysteine and the closing phenylalanine or tryptophan. The D gene is left open where the match is weak. The size of a clone is reported for some rows only, either as once, few or many, or as a class for expanded clones.

J	D	V	size	CDR3	DNA
TRBJ1-3	-	TRBV19	-	CASTKSKGLRSGNTIYF	TGTGCCAGTACCAAAAGTAAGGGGTTGCGCTCTGGAAACACCATATATTTT
TRBJ1-1	-	TRBV7-2	-	CASSLGDTF	TGTGCCAGCAGCTTAGGGGACACTTTT
TRBJ2-7	TRBD1	TRBV6-1	few	CASSGTGTGDYEQYF	TGTGCCAGCAGTGGCACCGGGACAGGGGACTACGAGCAGTACTTC
TRBJ1-5	-	TRBV6-5	-	CASRTDRYSNQPQHF	TGTGCCAGCAGAACCGACAGGTATAGCAATCAGCCCCAGCATTTT
TRBJ1-5	-	TRBV4-1	-	CASSQDLGAAHSNQPQHF	TGCGCCAGCAGCCAAGATCTTGGGGCAGCTCATAGCAATCAGCCCCAGCATTTT
TRBJ2-1	-	TRBV10-2	once	CASSPGADEQFF	TGCGCCAGCAGTCCAGGGGCAGATGAGCAGTTCTTC
TRBJ1-3	-	TRBV7-3	few	CASSRGAGNTIYF	TGTGCCAGCAGCCGGGGGGCTGGAAACACCATATATTTT
TRBJ2-7	TRBD1	TRBV14	-	CASSQIRDRGHEQYF	TGTGCCAGCAGCCAAATCCGGGACAGGGGACACGAGCAGTACTTC
TRBJ2-7	-	TRBV29-1	-	CSVEDQGRGYEQYF	TGCAGCGTTGAAGACCAGGGGCGCGGCTACGAGCAGTACTTC
TRBJ2-3	-	TRBV5-1	-	CASSLAGRGGDTQYF	TGCGCCAGCAGCTTGGCGGGTCGGGGAGGAGATACGCAGTATTTT
TRBJ1-2	-	TRBV7-2	-	CASSSSDSPIGYTF	TGTGCCAGCAGCTCTTCCGACAGTCCTATAGGCTACACCTTC
TRBJ1-1	TRBD1	TRBV6-1	-	CASSVLGQAAFF	TGTGCCAGCAGTGTACTTGGACAGGCAGCTTTCTTT
TRBJ1-1	TRBD1	TRBV7-2	-	CASSLGPGQGSANTEAFF	TGTGCCAGCAGCTTAGGTCCGGGACAGGGATCAGCGAACACTGAAGCTTTCTTT
TRBJ1-1	-	TRBV28	-	CASSSSGMNTEAFF	-
TRBJ2-1	TRBD2	TRBV6-5	-	CASSYLGLAGEQFF	TGTGCCAGCAGTTACTTGGGACTAGCTGGTGAGCAGTTCTTC
TRBJ1-5	-	TRBV13	-	CARPLAQGNNQPQHF	TGTGCCAGGCCCTTAGCCCAGGGTAACAATCAGCCCCAGCATTTT
TRBJ2-3	TRBD1	TRBV28	-	CASRAGQGANTQYF	TGTGCCAGCAGGGCCGGGCAGGGGGCGAATACGCAGTATTTT
TRBJ2-7	-	TRBV2	-	CASSGLNYEQYF	TGTGCCAGCAGTGGCCTGAACTACGAGCAGTACTTC
TRBJ2-3	TRBD1	TRBV29-1	once	CSVEPGQGYSTDTQYF	TGCAGCGTTGAACCCGGACAGGGATACAGCACAGATACGCAGTATTTT
TRBJ1-6	-	TRBV7-6	-	CASSFRPAGKNSPLHF	TGTGCCAGCAGCTTCAGACCGGCAGGGAAAAATTCACCCCTCCACTTT
TRBJ1-1	-	TRBV5-6	-	CASSFQGLTEAFF	TGTGCCAGCAGCTTCCAGGGGCTCACTGAAGCTTTCTTT
TRBJ1-6	TRBD1	TRBV9	-	CASSQSGGNSPLHF	TGTGCCAGCAGCCAATCAGGGGGTAATTCACCCCTCCACTTT
TRBJ2-3	-	TRBV2	few	CASRSGGDTQYF	TGTGCCAGCAGATCGGGGGGCGATACGCAGTATTTT
TRBJ2-2	-	TRBV4-1	-	CASSPTANTGELFF	TGCGCCAGCAGCCCGACAGCGAACACCGGGGAGCTGTTTTTT
TRBJ1-2	TRBD1	TRBV4-3	-	CASSQVEGRGQPGYTF	TGCGCCAGCAGCCAAGTGGAGGGCAGGGGGCAACCTGGCTACACCTTC
TRBJ2-7	-	TRBV5-4	-	CASSSDRSYEQYF	TGTGCCAGCAGCTCCGACAGATCCTACGAGCAGTACTTC
TRBJ1-2	-	TRBV13	-	CASSEAPRGGYTF	TGTGCCAGCAGCGAGGCCCCGCGAGGGGGCTACACCTTC
TRBJ2-2	TRBD1	TRBV5-6	-	CPSHSGTAISANTGELFF	TGCCCCAGCCACTCTGGGACAGCCATCTCCGCGAACACCGGGGAGCTGTTTTTT
TRBJ2-2	TRBD1	TRBV18	-	CASANRGMNTGELFF	TGTGCCAGCGCAAACAGGGGGATGAACACCGGGGAGCTGTTTTTT
TRBJ2-3	-	TRBV2	once	CASGSGASTDTQYF	TGTGCCAGCGGATCTGGGGCTAGCACAGATACGCAGTATTTT
TRBJ2-7	-	TRBV15	once	CATSRVAPTGEQYF	TGTGCCACCAGCAGAGTAGCTCCCACGGGGGAGCAGTACTTC
TRBJ2-1	-	TRBV7-2	-	CASSFQREEQFF	TGTGCCAGCAGCTTCCAGCGAGAAGAGCAGTTCTTC
TRBJ1-4	-	TRBV7-2	-	CASSQGIRGTNEKLFF	TGTGCCAGCAGCCAAGGAATTAGGGGCACAAATGAAAAACTGTTTTTT
TRBJ1-2	TRBD1	TRBV28	-	CANSVMDRGNYGYTF	TGTGCCAACAGCGTTATGGACAGGGGGAACTATGGCTACACCTTC
TRBJ2-7	TRBD2	TRBV7-2	-	CASSSGLGYEQYF	TGTGCCAGCAGCTCGGGACTAGGATACGAGCAGTACTTC
TRBJ2-7	TRBD1	TRBV5-4	-	CASSPKDRDYEQYF	TGTGCCAGCAGCCCGAAGGACAGGGATTACGAGCAGTACTTC
TRBJ2-1	TRBD2	TRBV5-6	-	CASSLASGGIPYNEQFF	TGTGCCAGCAGCTTGGCTAGCGGGGGGATCCCCTACAATGAGCAGTTCTTC
TRBJ1-2	-	TRBV6-5	-	CASSYGIGDYGYTF	TGTGCCAGCAGTTACGGCATAGGGGATTATGGCTACACCTTC
TRBJ1-6	TRBD1	TRBV2	-	CARFPGTGDDNSPLHF	TGTGCCAGATTCCCCGGGACAGGGGATGACAATTCACCCCTCCACTTT
TRBJ2-7	TRBD1	TRBV5-8	-	CASSLGDRGSSYEQYF	TGTGCCAGCAGCTTGGGTGACAGGGGGTCCTCCTACGAGCAGTACTTC
TRBJ2-3	-	TRBV12-5	-	CASGLSSGTQTDTQYF	TGTGCTAGTGGTTTGTCATCCGGGACACAAACAGATACGCAGTATTTT